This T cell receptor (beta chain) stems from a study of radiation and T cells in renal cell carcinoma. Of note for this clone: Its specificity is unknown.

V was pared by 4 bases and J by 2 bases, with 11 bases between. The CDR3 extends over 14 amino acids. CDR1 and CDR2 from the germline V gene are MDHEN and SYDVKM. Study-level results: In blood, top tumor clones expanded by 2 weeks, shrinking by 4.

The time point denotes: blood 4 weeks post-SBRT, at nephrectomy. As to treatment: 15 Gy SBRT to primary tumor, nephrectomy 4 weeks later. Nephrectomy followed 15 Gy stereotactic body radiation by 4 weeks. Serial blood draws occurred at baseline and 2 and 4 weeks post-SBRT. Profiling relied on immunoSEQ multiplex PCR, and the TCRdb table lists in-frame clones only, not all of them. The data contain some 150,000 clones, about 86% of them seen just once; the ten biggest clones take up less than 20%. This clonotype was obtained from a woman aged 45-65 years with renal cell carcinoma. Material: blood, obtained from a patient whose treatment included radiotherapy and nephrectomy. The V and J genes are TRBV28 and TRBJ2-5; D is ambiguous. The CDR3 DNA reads TGTGCCAGCAGTTCCCTCCAGAATCAAGAGACCCAGTACTTC. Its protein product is CASSSLQNQETQYF.